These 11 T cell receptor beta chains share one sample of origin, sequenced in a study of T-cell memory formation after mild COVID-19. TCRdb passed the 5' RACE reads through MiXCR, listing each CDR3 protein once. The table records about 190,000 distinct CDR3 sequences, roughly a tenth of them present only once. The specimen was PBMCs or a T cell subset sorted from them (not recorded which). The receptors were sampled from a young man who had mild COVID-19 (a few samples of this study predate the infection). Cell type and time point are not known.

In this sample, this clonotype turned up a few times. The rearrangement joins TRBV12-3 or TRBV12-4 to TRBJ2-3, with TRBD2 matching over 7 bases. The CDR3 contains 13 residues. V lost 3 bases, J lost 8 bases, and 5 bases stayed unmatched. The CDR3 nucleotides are TGTGCCAGCAGTTTTGTCCCGGGGGGTACGCAGTATTTT. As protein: CASSFVPGGTQYF.

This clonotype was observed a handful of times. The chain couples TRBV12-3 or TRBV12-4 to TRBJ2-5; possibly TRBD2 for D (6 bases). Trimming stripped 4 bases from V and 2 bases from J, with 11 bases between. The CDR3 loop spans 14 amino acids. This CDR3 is CASSSRDSQETQYF. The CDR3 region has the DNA TGTGCCAGCAGTTCTCGGGACTCACAAGAGACCCAGTACTTC.

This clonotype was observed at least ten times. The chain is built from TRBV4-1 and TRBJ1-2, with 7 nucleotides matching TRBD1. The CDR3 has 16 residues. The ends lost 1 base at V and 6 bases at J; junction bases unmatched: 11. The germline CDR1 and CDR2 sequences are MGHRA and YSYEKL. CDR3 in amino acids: CASSQVLRRQGHGYTF. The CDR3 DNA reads TGCGCCAGCAGCCAAGTTTTACGTCGACAGGGCCATGGCTACACCTTC.

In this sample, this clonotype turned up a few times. DNA for the CDR3: TGCGCCAGCAGCTTGGGAGACAGGCATGAAAAACTGTTTTTT. This sequence encodes CASSLGDRHEKLFF. This sequence joins TRBV5-1 and TRBJ1-4; a possible D gene is TRBD1 (6 bases). V lost 0 bases, J lost 6 bases, and 9 bases lay in between. CDR1 and CDR2 (germline): SGHRS, YFSETQ. The CDR3 is 14 amino acids. The full variable domain, completed using reference TRBV5-1 and TRBJ1-4, is KAGVTQTPRYLIKTRGQQVTLSCSPISGHRSVSWYQQTPGQGLQFLFEYFSETQRNKGNFPGRFSGRQFSNSRSEMNVSTLELGDSALYLCASSLGDRHEKLFFGSGTQLSVL.

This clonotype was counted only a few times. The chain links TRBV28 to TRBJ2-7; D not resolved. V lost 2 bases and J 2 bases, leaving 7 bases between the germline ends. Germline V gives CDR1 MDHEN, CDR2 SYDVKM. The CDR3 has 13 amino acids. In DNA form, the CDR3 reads TGTGCCAGCAGTTTACTAGGAACCTACGAGCAGTACGTC. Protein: CASSLLGTYEQYV.

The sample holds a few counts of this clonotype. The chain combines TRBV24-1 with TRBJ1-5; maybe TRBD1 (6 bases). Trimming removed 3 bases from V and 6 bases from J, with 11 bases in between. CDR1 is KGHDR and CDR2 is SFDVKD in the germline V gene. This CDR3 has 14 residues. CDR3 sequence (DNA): TGTGCCACCAGTGATCCGGGGGCCGTTCAGCCCCAGCATTTT. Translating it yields CATSDPGAVQPQHF.

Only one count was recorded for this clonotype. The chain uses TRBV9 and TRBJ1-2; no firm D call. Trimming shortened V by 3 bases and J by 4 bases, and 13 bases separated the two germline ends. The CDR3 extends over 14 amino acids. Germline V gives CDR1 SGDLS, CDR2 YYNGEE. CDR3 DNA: TGTGCCAGCAGCGGAGGCGGACGGGCCTATGGCTACACCTTC. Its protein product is CASSGGGRAYGYTF.

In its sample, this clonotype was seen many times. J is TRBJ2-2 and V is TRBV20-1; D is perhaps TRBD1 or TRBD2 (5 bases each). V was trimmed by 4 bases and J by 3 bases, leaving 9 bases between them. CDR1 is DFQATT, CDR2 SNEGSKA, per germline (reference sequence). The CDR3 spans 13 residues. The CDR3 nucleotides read TGCAGTGCTACAGGGAGAGACACCGGGGAGCTGTTTTTT. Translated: CSATGRDTGELFF.

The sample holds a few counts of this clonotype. The CDR3: CASSLRFPGGYGYTF. DNA for the CDR3: TGTGCCAGCAGTTTACGGTTCCCCGGCGGCTATGGCTACACCTTC. The V and J genes are TRBV27 and TRBJ1-2; D gene uncertain. The CDR3 runs to 15 residues. Looked up from germline, CDR1 is MNHEY and CDR2 is SMNVEV (reference sequence). Trimming shortened V by 2 bases and J by 4 bases, and 14 bases separated the two germline ends.

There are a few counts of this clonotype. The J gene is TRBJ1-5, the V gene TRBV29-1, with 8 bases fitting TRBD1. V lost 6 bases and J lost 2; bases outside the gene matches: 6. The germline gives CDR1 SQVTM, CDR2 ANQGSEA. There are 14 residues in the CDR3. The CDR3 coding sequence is TGCAGCGTGCAACAGGGGGGCCGCAATCAGCCCCAGCATTTT. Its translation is CSVQQGGRNQPQHF.

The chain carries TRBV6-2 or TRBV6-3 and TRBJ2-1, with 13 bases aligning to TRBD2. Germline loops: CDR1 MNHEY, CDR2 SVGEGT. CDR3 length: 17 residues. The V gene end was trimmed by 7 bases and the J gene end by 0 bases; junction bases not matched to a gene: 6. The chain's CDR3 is CASNRLAGGSSYNEQFF. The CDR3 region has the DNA TGTGCCAGCAACAGACTAGCGGGGGGAAGCTCCTACAATGAGCAGTTCTTC.